This T cell receptor (beta chain) is drawn from a study of blood T cell repertoires in COVID-19. On the study more broadly: The study drew acute and convalescent COVID-19 samples from the United States, Italy and Spain. T cells, B-cell-depleted T cells, or PBMCs provided the cDNA or gDNA that served as material.

From germline, CDR1 is LNHDA and CDR2 SQIVND (reference sequence). The CDR3 consists of 16 residues. V lost 2 bases, J lost 0 bases, and 11 bases lay in between. Study processing details: Estimation of nucleated cell counts relied on the amplification of reference gene primers. This table comes from immunoSEQ multiplex PCR, and its TCRdb copy is limited to in-frame clones, with some not included. From that table come the V and J calls and clone size; the DNA was used to work out D and trimming. The profile shows hundreds of thousands of clones, about 91% of them singletons. The sample taken for sequencing was peripheral blood. This receptor was identified in a woman younger than 45 who had recovered from COVID-19. The chain employs TRBV19 and TRBJ2-1, with D tentatively TRBD2 (5 bases). Written as DNA, the CDR3 is TGTGCCAGTAGTATACGGTTAGGGAGCTCCTACAATGAGCAGTTCTTC. This sequence encodes CASSIRLGSSYNEQFF.